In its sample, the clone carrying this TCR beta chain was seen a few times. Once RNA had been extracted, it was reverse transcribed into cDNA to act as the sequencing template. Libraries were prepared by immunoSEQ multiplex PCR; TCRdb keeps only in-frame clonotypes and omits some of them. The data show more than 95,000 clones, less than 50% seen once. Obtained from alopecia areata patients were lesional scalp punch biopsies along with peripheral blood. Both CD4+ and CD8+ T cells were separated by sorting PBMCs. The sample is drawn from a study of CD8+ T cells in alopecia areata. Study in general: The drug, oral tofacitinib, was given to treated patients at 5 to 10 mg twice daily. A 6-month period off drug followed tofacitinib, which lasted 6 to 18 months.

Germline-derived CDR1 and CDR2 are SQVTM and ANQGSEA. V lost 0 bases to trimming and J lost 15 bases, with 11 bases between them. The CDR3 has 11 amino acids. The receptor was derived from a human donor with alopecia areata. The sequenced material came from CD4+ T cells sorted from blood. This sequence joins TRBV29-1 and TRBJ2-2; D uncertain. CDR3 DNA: TGCAGCGTTGAAGAGCGCGAGAAGATGTTTTTT. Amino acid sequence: CSVEEREKMFF.